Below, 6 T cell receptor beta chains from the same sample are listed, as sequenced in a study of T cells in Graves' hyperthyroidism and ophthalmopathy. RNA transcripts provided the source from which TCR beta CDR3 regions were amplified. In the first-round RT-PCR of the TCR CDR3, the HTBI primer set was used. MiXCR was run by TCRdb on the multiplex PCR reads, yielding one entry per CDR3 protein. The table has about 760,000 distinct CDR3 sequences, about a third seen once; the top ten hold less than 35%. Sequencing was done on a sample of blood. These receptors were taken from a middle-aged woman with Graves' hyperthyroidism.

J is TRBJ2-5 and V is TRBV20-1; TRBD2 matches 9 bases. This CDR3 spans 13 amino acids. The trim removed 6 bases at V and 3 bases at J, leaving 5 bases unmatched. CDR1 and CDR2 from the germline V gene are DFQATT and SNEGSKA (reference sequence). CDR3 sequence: CSAWLAGKETQYF. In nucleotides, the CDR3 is TGCAGTGCGTGGCTAGCGGGGAAAGAGACCCAGTACTTC.

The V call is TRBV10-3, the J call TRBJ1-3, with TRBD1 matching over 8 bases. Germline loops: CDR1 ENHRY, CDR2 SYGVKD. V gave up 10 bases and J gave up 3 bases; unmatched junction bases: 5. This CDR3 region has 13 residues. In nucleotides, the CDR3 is TGTGCCACCTCACAGGGGGATGGAAACACCATATATTTT. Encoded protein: CATSQGDGNTIYF.

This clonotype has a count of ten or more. The CDR3 nucleotides are TGCGCCAGCAGCCAAGTGGGCAGTAACTATGGCTACACCTTC. Protein product: CASSQVGSNYGYTF. The genes are TRBV4-1 and TRBJ1-2; D is ambiguous. The CDR3 runs to 14 residues. CDR1 and CDR2 (germline): MGHRA, YSYEKL. V was trimmed by 1 base and J by 1 base, leaving 7 bases between them.

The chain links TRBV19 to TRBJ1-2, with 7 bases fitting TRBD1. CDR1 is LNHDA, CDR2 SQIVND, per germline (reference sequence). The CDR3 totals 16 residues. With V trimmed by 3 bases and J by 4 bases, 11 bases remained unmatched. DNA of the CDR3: TGTGCCAGTAGTATGAAAGGGACAGATCGTTCCTATGGCTACACCTTC. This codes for CASSMKGTDRSYGYTF.

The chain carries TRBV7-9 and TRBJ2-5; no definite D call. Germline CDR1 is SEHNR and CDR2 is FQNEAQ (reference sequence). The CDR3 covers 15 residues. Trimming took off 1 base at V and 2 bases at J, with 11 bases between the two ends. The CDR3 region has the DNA TGTGCCAGCAGCTTAGGACCCGGTAGGCAAGAGACCCAGTACTTC. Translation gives CASSLGPGRQETQYF.

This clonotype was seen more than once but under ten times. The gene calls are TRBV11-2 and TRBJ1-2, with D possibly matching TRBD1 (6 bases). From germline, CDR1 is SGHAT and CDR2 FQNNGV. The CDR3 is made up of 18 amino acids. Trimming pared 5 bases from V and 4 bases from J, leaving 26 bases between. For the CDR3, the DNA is TGTGCCAGCAGCCGATTACAGGGTGGTTCCGAACGAACCTATGGCTACACCTTC. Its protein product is CASSRLQGGSERTYGYTF.